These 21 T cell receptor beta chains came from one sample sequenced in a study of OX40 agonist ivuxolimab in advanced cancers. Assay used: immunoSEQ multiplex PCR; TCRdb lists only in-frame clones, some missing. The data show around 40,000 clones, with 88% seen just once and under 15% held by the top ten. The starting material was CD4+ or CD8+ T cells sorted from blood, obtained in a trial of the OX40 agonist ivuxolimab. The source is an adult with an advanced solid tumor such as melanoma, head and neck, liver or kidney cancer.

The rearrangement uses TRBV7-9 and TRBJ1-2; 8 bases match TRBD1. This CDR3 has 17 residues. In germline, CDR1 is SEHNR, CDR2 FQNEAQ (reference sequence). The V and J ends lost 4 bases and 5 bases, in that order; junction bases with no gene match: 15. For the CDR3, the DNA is TGTGCCAGCAGCTCCAGCGTGCAAACGACAGGGGAGTATGGCTACACCTTC. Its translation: CASSSSVQTTGEYGYTF.

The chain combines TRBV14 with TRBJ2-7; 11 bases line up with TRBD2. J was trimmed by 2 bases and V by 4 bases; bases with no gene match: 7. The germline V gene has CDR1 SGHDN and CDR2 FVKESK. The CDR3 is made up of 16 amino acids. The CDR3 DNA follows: TGTGCCAGCAGCCCAAGTCCTAGCGGGAGGACCTACGAGCAGTACTTC. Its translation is CASSPSPSGRTYEQYF.

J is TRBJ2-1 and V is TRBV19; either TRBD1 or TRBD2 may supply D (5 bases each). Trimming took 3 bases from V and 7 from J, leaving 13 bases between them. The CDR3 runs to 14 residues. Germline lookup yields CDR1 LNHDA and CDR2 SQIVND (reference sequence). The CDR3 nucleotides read TGTGCCAGTAGTATGAGGGGAGAAGCAAATGAGCAGTTCTTC. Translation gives CASSMRGEANEQFF.

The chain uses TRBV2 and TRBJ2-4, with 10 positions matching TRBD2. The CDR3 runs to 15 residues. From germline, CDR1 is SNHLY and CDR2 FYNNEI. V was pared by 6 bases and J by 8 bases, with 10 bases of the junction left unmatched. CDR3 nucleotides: TGTGCCAGCAGCCAGCGGGGGGGTTCCATACACATTCAGTACTTC. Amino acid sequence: CASSQRGGSIHIQYF. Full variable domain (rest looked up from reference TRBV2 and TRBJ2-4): EPEVTQTPSHQVTQMGQEVILRCVPISNHLYFYWYRQILGQKVEFLVSFYNNEISEKSEIFDDQFSVERPDGSNFTLKIRSTKLEDSAMYFCASSQRGGSIHIQYFGAGTRLSVL.

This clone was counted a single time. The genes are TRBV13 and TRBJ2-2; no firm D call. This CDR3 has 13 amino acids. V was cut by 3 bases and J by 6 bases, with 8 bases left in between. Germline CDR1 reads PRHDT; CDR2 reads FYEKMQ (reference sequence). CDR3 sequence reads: CASSFSDPGELFF. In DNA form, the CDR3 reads TGTGCCAGCAGCTTTTCCGACCCCGGGGAGCTGTTTTTT. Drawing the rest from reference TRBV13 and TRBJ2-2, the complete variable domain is AAGVIQSPRHLIKEKRETATLKCYPIPRHDTVYWYQQGPGQDPQFLISFYEKMQSDKGSIPDRFSAQQFSDYHSELNMSSLELGDSALYFCASSFSDPGELFFGEGSRLTVL.

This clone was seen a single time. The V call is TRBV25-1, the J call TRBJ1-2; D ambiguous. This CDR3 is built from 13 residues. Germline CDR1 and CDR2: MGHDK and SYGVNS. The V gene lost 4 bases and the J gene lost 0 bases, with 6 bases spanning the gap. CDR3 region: CASSGRANYGYTF. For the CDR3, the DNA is TGTGCCAGCAGTGGAAGGGCTAACTATGGCTACACCTTC.

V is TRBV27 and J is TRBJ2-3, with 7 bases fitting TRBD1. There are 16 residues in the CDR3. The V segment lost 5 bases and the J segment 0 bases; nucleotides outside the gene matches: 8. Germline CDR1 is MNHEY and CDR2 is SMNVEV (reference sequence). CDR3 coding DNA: TGTGCCAGCAGTCTGGACAGGACCTTTAGCACAGATACGCAGTATTTT. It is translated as CASSLDRTFSTDTQYF.

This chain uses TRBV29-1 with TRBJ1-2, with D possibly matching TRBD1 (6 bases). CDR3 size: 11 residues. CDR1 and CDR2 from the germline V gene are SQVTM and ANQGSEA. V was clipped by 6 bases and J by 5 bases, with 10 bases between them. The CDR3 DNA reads TGCAGCGTCCCAACAGGGTATGGCTACACCTTC. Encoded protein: CSVPTGYGYTF. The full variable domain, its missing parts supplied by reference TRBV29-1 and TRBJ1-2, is SAVISQKPSRDICQRGTSLTIQCQVDSQVTMMFWYRQQPGQSLTLIATANQGSEATYESGFVIDKFPISRPNLTFSTLTVSNMSPEDSSIYLCSVPTGYGYTFGSGTRLTVV.

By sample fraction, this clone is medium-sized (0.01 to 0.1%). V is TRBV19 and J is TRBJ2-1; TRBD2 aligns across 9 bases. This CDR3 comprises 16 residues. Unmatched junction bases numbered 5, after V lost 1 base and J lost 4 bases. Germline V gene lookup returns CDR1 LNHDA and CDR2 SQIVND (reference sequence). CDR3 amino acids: CASSIGLAGVYNEQFF. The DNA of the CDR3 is TGTGCCAGTAGTATAGGTTTAGCGGGAGTGTACAATGAGCAGTTCTTC. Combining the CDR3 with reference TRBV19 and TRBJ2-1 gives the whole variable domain DGGITQSPKYLFRKEGQNVTLSCEQNLNHDAMYWYRQDPGQGLRLIYYSQIVNDFQKGDIAEGYSVSREKKESFPLTVTSAQKNPTAFYLCASSIGLAGVYNEQFFGPGTRLTVL.

CDR3 DNA sequence: TGTGCCAGCAGGGAGAATAGCAATCAGCCCCAGCATTTT. This sequence encodes CASRENSNQPQHF. This chain connects TRBV7-9 to TRBJ1-5, with D unresolved. The CDR3 covers 13 residues. CDR1 and CDR2 from the germline V gene are SEHNR and FQNEAQ (reference sequence). Trimming stripped 6 bases from V and 0 bases from J, with 6 bases between.

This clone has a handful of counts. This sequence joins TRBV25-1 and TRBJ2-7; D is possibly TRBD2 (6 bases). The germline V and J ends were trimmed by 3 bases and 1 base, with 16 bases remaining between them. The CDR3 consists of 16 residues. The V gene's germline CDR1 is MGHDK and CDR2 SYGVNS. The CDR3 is CASSERGPKVSYEQYF. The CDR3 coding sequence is TGTGCCAGCAGTGAGCGGGGACCAAAGGTTTCCTACGAGCAGTACTTC.

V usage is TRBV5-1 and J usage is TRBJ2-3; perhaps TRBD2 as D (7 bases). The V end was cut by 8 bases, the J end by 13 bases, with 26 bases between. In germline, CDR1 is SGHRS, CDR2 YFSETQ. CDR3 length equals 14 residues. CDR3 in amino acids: CASFPGLGGDEEYF. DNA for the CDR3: TGCGCCAGTTTTCCAGGACTAGGGGGAGATGAGGAGTATTTT.

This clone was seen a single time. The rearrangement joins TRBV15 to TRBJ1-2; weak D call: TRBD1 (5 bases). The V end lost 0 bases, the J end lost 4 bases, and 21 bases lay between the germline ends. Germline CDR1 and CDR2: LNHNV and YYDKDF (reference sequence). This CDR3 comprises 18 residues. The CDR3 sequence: CATSRDGERGVFTYGYTF. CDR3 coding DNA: TGTGCCACCAGCAGAGATGGTGAACGAGGGGTTTTTACCTATGGCTACACCTTC.

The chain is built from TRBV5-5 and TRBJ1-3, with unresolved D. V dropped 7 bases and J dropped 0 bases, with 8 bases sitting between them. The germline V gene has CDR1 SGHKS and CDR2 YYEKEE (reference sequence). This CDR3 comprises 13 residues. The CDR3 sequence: CASRGISGNTIYF. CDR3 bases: TGTGCCAGCCGGGGAATCTCTGGAAACACCATATATTTT.

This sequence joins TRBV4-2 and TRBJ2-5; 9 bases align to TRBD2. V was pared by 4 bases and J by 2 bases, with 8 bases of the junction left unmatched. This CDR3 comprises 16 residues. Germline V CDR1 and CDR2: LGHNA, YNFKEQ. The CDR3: CASSLGLALTQETQYF. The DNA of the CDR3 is TGTGCCAGCAGCCTCGGACTAGCGCTCACTCAAGAGACCCAGTACTTC.

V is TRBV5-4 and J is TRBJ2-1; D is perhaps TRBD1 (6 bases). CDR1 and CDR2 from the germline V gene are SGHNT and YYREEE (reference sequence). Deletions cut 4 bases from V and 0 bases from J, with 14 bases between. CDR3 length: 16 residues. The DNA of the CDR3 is TGTGCCAGCAGCCCAAATGACAGGTTCTCCTACAATGAGCAGTTCTTC. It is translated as CASSPNDRFSYNEQFF.

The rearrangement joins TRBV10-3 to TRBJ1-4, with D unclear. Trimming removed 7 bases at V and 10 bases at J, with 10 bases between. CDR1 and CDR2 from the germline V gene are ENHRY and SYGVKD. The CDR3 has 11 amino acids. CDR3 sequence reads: CAIMVAGKLFF. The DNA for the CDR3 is TGTGCCATCATGGTCGCAGGAAAACTGTTTTTT.

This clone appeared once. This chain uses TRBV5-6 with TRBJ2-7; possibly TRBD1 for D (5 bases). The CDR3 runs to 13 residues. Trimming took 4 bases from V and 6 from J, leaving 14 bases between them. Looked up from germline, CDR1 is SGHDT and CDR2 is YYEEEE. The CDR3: CASSLVGASEQYF. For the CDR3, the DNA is TGTGCCAGCAGCCTGGTAGGGGCGTCCGAGCAGTACTTC.

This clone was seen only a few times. The CDR3 region has the DNA TGTGCCAGCAGCCCCTTAACTAGCGGGGGTTCGTACGAGCAGTACTTC. It encodes CASSPLTSGGSYEQYF. The chain combines TRBV7-8 with TRBJ2-7; TRBD2 matches 11 bases. Germline lookup yields CDR1 SGHVS and CDR2 FQNEAQ. Trimming at V came to 5 bases and at J to 4 bases, leaving 10 bases not matched to a gene. The CDR3 is 16 residues long.

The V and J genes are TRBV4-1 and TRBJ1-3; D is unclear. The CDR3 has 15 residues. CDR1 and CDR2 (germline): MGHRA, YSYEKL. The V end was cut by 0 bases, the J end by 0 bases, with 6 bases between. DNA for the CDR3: TGCGCCAGCAGCCAAGACCACGGCTCTGGAAACACCATATATTTT. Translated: CASSQDHGSGNTIYF.

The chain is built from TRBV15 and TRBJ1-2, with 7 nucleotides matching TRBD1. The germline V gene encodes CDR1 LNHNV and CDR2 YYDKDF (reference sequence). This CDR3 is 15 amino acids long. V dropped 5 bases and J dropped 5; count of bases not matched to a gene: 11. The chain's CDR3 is CATSGEGQNLYGYTF. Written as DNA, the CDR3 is TGTGCCACCAGCGGGGAGGGACAGAATCTTTATGGCTACACCTTC. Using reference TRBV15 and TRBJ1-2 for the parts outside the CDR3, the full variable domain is DAMVIQNPRYQVTQFGKPVTLSCSQTLNHNVMYWYQQKSSQAPKLLFHYYDKDFNNEADTPDNFQSRRPNTSFCFLDIRSPGLGDTAMYLCATSGEGQNLYGYTFGSGTRLTVV.